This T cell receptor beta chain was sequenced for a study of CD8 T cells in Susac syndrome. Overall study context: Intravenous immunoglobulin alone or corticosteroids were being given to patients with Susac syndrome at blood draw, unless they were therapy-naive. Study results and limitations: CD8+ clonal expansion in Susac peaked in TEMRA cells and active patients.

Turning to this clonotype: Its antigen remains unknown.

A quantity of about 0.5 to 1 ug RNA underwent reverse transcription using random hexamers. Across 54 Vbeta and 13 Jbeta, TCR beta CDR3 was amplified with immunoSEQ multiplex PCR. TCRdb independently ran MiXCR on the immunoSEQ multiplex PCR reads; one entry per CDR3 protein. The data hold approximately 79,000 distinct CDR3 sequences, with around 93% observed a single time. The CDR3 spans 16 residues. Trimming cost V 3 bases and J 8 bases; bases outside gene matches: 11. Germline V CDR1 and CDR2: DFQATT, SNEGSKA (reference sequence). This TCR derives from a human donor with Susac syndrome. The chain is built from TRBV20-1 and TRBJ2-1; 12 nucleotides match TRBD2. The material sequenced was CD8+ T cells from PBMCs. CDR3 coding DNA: TGCAGTGCTAGTCTAGCGGGAGGGCTGGGTGTGGATGAGCAGTTCTTC. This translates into CSASLAGGLGVDEQFF.